This T cell receptor beta chain comes out of a study of T cells in Graves' hyperthyroidism and ophthalmopathy. About the study: Peripheral blood collection took place at initial diagnosis, before any treatment. Study results and limitations: Within blood appeared most thyroid clonotypes that had expanded above 0.001. Ophthalmopathy, which appeared later, was predicted by the model a median roughly 6.6 months before onset.

TCR beta CDR3 sequences were amplified from RNA transcripts. HTBI primers were employed in a first-round RT-PCR of the TCR CDR3. TCRdb ran MiXCR on the multiplex PCR reads and lists one entry per CDR3 protein. The repertoire holds about 560,000 distinct CDR3 sequences, with less than 15% as singletons. CDR1 is LGHNT and CDR2 is FRNRAP in the germline V gene. This CDR3 contains 14 residues. The V gene lost 3 bases and the J gene lost 4 bases, with 13 bases spanning the gap. Diagnosis of hyperthyroidism was new in patients aged 18 to 65, and its duration was under 2 months. Of note for this clonotype: Antigen specificity is unknown.

The chain combines TRBV12-5 with TRBJ2-7; TRBD2 might be the D (7 bases). This sequence was found in a woman between 35 and 50 years old with Graves' hyperthyroidism. Material for sequencing was blood. The CDR3 protein is CASGLGGAGYEQYF. DNA of the CDR3: TGTGCTAGTGGTTTAGGGGGGGCAGGGTACGAGCAGTACTTC.